This T cell receptor (beta chain) was identified in a study of shared clonotypes between healthy human individuals. Study-level results: Only blood was sampled, and tissue TCR repertoires likely differ from blood ones.

TCRdb's table, derived via immunoSEQ multiplex PCR, lists solely in-frame clones and lacks some. The repertoire includes hundreds of thousands of clones, approximately 96% of them detected once, and less than 0.25% sits in the top ten. In the case of this clone: Its target is not known.

The naive CD8 fraction comprised CD45RO-negative cells positively selected for CCR7 and excluded terminally differentiated effector memory CD45RA+ cells. Trimming took 0 bases from V and 1 from J, leaving 13 bases between them. This CDR3 contains 16 residues. Per germline, CDR1 SGHRS and CDR2 YFSETQ. J is TRBJ1-1 and V is TRBV5-1; perhaps TRBD1 as D (5 bases). The TCR originated in a man aged 25 to 45 in good health. The sample was naive CD8+ T cells sorted from blood. The CDR3 loop reads CASSLAGVGGNTEAFF. The CDR3 nucleotides are TGCGCCAGCAGCTTGGCGGGGGTAGGTGGGAACACTGAAGCTTTCTTT.